This TCR beta chain was obtained from a study of CD8+ T cells in alopecia areata. As for the study in general: Treated patients received oral tofacitinib, 5 to 10 mg twice daily.

The treatment here: oral pan-JAK inhibitor, 5-10 mg twice daily. Between the trimmed V and J ends, which lost 2 bases and 6 bases, there was a span of 8 bases. Germline CDR1 LGHNA, CDR2 YSLEER. The CDR3 is made up of 13 amino acids. RNA extraction was followed by reverse transcription into cDNA, which acted as the sequencing template. The assay was immunoSEQ multiplex PCR, and TCRdb's table has in-frame clones only and misses some. The sample includes around 150,000 clones, less than 70% seen only once; the top ten take about 0.94%. The clonotype comes from a human donor with alopecia areata. The V and J genes are TRBV4-3 and TRBJ1-5; no clear D. Specimen: CD4+ T cells sorted from blood, collected at week 4, from a patient treated with tofacitinib. The CDR3 DNA follows: TGCGCCAGCAGCCAATTGCGCGGTCAGCCCCAGCATTTT. Translated: CASSQLRGQPQHF.